Presented here are 7 T cell receptor beta chains from one specimen sequenced in a study of OX40 agonist ivuxolimab in advanced cancers. TCRdb's table, derived via immunoSEQ multiplex PCR, lists solely in-frame clones and lacks some. This table holds around 74,000 clones, just under 90% found once. The sequences come from CD4+ or CD8+ T cells sorted from blood, collected in a trial of the OX40 agonist ivuxolimab. Source of these receptors: an adult with an advanced solid tumor such as melanoma, head and neck, liver or kidney cancer.

The chain links TRBV6-9 to TRBJ1-2; D not resolved. V shed 8 bases and J shed 5 bases, with 18 bases lying between them. Germline V lookup: CDR1 MNHGY, CDR2 SVAAGI. This CDR3 contains 14 residues. The CDR3 DNA reads TGTGCCAGCGCTACCGACGGAATTGGGTATGGCTACACCTTC. It specifies CASATDGIGYGYTF.

This chain uses TRBV11-1 with TRBJ2-1; the match to TRBD2 covers 11 bases. Losses at the gene ends were 0 bases for V and 8 bases for J; bases not matched to a gene: 9. Germline values: CDR1 SGHAT, CDR2 FQDESV (reference sequence). The CDR3 covers 17 residues. In nucleotides, the CDR3 is TGTGCCAGCAGCTTAGCGCCGGGTCTAGCGGGAGGCCATGAGCAGTTCTTC. Its protein product is CASSLAPGLAGGHEQFF.

The gene calls are TRBV5-1 and TRBJ1-5; 11 bases are a match to TRBD1. With 0 bases clipped from V and 5 bases from J, the junction kept 4 bases outside the gene matches. Germline lookup yields CDR1 SGHRS and CDR2 YFSETQ. There are 16 residues in the CDR3. CDR3 sequence (DNA): TGCGCCAGCAGCTTGGGCGGACAGGGGGCTTATCAGCCCCAGCATTTT. Its translation is CASSLGGQGAYQPQHF.

This clone was seen a handful of times. V is TRBV5-1 and J is TRBJ2-7; D may match TRBD1 or TRBD2 (5 bases each). The CDR3 has 14 residues. CDR1 and CDR2 from the germline V gene are SGHRS and YFSETQ. Between the trimmed V and J ends, which lost 3 bases and 0 bases, there was a span of 10 bases. This CDR3 is CASSSRGFSYEQYF. The CDR3 DNA sequence: TGCGCCAGCAGCTCACGGGGCTTCTCCTACGAGCAGTACTTC.

The CDR3 loop reads CASSQDAIQYF. The DNA for the CDR3 is TGTGCCAGCAGCCAAGACGCCATTCAGTACTTC. This chain joins TRBV6-5 and TRBJ2-4; D gene unclear. V was clipped by 6 bases and J by 9 bases, with 9 bases between them. Per the germline V gene, CDR1 is MNHEY and CDR2 is SVGAGI. This CDR3 has 11 residues.

A word on this clone: Mismatch with germline at one junction end may stem from a read error. The chain has TRBV5-4 and TRBJ1-2; TRBD1 matches at 9 bases. The V gene's germline CDR1 is SGHNT and CDR2 YYREEE (reference sequence). The CDR3 loop spans 12 amino acids. Here the CDR3 DNA reads TGTGTCAGCAAGGACAGGGGCTATGGCTACACCTTC. It codes for CVSKDRGYGYTF. The entire variable domain, with the rest obtained from reference TRBV5-4 and TRBJ1-2, is as follows: ETGVTQSPTHLIKTRGQQVTLRCSSQSGHNTVSWYQQALGQGPQFIFQYYREEENGRGNFPPRFSGLQFPNYSSELNVNALELDDSALYLCVSKDRGYGYTFGSGTRLTVV.

This CDR3 reads CASSSGSFSEQFF. The CDR3 nucleotides are TGTGCCAGCAGTAGCGGGAGTTTTAGTGAGCAGTTCTTC. The chain joins TRBV4-2 to TRBJ2-1; 9 bases align to TRBD2. V was pared by 6 bases and J by 9 bases, with 6 bases of the junction left unmatched. CDR1 LGHNA and CDR2 YNFKEQ come from the germline V gene. The CDR3 has 13 residues.